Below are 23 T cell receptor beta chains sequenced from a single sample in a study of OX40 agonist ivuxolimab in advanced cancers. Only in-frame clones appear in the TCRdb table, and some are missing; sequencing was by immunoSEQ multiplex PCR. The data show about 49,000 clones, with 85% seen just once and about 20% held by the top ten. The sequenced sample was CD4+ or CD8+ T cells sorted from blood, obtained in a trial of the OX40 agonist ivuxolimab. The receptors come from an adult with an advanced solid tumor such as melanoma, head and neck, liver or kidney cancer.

CDR3 residues: CASSLAGQVDTNYGYTF. CDR3 in DNA: TGCGCCAGCAGCTTGGCGGGACAGGTCGATACTAACTATGGCTACACCTTC. The V call is TRBV5-1, the J call TRBJ1-2; TRBD1 agrees at 8 bases. Looked up from germline, CDR1 is SGHRS and CDR2 is YFSETQ. V was pared by 0 bases and J by 0 bases, with 7 bases of the junction left unmatched. This CDR3 spans 17 amino acids.

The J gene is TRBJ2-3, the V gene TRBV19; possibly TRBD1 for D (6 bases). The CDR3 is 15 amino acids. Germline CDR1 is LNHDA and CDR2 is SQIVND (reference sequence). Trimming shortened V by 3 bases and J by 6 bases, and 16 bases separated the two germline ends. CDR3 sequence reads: CASSISGQSLDTQYF. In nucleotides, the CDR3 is TGTGCCAGTAGTATCAGCGGACAGTCATTGGATACGCAGTATTTT. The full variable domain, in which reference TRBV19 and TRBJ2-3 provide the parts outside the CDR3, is DGGITQSPKYLFRKEGQNVTLSCEQNLNHDAMYWYRQDPGQGLRLIYYSQIVNDFQKGDIAEGYSVSREKKESFPLTVTSAQKNPTAFYLCASSISGQSLDTQYFGPGTRLTVL.

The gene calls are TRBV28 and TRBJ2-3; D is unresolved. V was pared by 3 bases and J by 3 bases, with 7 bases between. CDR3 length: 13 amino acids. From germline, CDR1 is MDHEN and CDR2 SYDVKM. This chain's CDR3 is CASSFLVTDTQYF. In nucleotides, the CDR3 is TGTGCCAGCAGTTTTCTGGTGACAGATACGCAGTATTTT. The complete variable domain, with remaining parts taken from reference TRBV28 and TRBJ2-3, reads DVKVTQSSRYLVKRTGEKVFLECVQDMDHENMFWYRQDPGLGLRLIYFSYDVKMKEKGDIPEGYSVSREKKERFSLILESASTNQTSMYLCASSFLVTDTQYFGPGTRLTVL.

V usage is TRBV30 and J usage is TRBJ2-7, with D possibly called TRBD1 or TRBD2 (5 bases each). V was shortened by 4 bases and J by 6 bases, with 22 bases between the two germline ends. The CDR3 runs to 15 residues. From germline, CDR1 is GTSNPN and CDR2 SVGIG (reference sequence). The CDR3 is CAWNPGTAILSEQYF. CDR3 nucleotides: TGTGCCTGGAACCCCGGGACGGCGATCCTATCCGAGCAGTACTTC.

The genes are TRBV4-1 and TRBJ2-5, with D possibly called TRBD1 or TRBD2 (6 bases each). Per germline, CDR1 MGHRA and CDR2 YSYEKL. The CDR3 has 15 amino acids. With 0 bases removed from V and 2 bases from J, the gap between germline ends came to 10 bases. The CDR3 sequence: CASSQERGLQETQYF. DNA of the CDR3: TGCGCCAGCAGCCAAGAACGGGGGCTTCAAGAGACCCAGTACTTC.

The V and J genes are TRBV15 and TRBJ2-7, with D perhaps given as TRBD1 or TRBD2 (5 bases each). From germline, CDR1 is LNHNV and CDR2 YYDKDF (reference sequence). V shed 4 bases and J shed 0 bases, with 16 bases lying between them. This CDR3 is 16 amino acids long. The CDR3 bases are TGTGCCACCAGCACCCTTTTTGGGGGTAGCTCCTACGAGCAGTACTTC. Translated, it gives CATSTLFGGSSYEQYF.

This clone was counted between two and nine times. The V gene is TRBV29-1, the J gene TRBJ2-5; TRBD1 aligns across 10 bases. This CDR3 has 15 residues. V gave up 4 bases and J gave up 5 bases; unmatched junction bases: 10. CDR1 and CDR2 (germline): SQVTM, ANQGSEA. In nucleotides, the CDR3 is TGCAGCGTTGGACTACCGGACAGGGGGGGGGAGACCCAGTACTTC. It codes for CSVGLPDRGGETQYF.

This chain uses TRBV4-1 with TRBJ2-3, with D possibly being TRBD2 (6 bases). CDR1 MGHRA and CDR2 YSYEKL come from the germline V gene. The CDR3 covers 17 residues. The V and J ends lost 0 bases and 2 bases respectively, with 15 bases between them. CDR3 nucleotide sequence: TGCGCCAGCAGCCAAGATGGGGGGTCCGGTTACACAGATACGCAGTATTTT. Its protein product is CASSQDGGSGYTDTQYF.

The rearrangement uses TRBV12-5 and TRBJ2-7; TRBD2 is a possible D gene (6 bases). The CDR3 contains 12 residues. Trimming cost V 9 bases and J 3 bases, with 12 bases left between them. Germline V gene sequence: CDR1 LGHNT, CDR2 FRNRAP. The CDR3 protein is CASSGDHYEQYF. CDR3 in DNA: TGTGCTAGCTCGGGGGATCACTACGAGCAGTACTTC.

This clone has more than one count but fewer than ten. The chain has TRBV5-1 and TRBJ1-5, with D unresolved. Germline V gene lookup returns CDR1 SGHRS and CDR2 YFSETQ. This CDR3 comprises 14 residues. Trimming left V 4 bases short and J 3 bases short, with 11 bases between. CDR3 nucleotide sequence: TGCGCCAGCAGCCTAGGCCGCGACAATCAGCCCCAGCATTTT. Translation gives CASSLGRDNQPQHF.

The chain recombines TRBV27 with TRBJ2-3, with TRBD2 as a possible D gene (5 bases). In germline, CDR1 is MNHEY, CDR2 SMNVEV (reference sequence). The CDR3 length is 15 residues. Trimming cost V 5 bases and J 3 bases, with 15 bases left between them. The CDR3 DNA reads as TGTGCCAGCAGTGTACGGGGAGTGGGTACAGATACGCAGTATTTT. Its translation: CASSVRGVGTDTQYF.

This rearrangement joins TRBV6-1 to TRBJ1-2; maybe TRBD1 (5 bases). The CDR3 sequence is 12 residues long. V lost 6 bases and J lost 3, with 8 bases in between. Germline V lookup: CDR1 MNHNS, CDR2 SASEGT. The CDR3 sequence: CASRGVYYGYTF. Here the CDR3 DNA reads TGTGCCAGCAGGGGGGTCTACTATGGCTACACCTTC.

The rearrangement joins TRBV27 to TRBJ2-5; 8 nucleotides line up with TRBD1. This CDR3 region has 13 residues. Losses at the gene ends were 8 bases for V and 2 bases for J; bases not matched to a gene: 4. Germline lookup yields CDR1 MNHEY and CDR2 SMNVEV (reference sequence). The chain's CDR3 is CASSDRVQETQYF. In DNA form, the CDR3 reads TGTGCCAGCTCGGACAGGGTTCAAGAGACCCAGTACTTC.

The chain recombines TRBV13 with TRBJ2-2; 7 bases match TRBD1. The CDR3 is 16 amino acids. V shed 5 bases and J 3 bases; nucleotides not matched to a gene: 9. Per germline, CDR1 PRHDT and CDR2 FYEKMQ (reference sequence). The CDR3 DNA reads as TGTGCCAGCAGCCCCCGGACAGGAGGTTACACCGGGGAGCTGTTTTTT. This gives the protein CASSPRTGGYTGELFF.

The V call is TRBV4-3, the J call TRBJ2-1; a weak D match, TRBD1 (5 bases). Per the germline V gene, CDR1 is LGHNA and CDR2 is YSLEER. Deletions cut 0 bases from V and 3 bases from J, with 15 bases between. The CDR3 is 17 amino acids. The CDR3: CASSQDPRTTFYNEQFF. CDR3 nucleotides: TGCGCCAGCAGCCAAGATCCCCGGACAACCTTCTACAATGAGCAGTTCTTC.

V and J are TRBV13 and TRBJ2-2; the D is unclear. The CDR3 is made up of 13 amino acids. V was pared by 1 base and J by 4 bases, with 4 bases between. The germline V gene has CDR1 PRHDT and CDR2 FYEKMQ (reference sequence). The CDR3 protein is CASSLAFTGELFF. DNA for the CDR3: TGTGCCAGCAGCTTAGCGTTCACCGGGGAGCTGTTTTTT.

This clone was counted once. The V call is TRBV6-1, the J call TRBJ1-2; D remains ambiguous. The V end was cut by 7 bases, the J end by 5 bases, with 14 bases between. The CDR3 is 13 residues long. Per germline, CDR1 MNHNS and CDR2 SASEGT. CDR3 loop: CASIEGTRYGYTF. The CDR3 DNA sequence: TGTGCCAGCATAGAGGGAACTAGGTATGGCTACACCTTC.

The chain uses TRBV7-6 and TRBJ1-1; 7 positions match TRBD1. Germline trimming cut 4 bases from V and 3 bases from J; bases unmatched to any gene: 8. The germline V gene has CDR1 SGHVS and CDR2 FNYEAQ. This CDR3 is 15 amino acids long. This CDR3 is CASSSATGIDTEAFF. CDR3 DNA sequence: TGTGCCAGCAGCTCGGCGACAGGGATTGACACTGAAGCTTTCTTT.

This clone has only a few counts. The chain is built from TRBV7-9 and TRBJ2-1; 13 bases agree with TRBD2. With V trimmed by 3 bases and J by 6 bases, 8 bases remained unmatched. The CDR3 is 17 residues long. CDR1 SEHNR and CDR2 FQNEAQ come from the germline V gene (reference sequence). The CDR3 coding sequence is TGTGCCAGCAGCTTGGGACTAGCGGGGCTCCTGAGCAATGAGCAGTTCTTC. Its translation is CASSLGLAGLLSNEQFF.

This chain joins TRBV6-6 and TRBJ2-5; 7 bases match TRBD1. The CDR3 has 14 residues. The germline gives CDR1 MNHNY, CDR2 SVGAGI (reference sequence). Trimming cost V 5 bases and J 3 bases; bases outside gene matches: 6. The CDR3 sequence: CASSPRDSKETQYF. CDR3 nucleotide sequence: TGTGCCAGCAGTCCCCGGGACAGCAAAGAGACCCAGTACTTC.

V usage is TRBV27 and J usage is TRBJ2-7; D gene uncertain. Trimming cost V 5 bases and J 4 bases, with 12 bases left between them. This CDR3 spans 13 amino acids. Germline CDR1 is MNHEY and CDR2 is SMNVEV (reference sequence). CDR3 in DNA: TGTGCCAGCAGTGTCAGGCTTTATTACGAGCAGTACTTC. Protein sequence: CASSVRLYYEQYF.

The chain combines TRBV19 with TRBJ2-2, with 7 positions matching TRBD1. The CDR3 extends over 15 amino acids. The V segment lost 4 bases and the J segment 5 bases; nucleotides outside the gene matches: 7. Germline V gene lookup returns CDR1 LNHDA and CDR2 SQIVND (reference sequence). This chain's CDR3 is CASSNRDSATGELFF. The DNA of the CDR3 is TGTGCCAGTAGTAACCGGGACAGCGCTACCGGGGAGCTGTTTTTT.

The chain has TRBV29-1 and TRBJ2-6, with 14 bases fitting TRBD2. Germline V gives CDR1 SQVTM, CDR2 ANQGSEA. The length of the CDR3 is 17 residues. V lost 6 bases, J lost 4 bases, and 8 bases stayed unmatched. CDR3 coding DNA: TGCAGCGTACTGACTAGCGGGGGGGCCTACGGGGCCAACGTCCTGACTTTC. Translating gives CSVLTSGGAYGANVLTF. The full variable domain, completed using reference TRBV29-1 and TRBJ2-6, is SAVISQKPSRDICQRGTSLTIQCQVDSQVTMMFWYRQQPGQSLTLIATANQGSEATYESGFVIDKFPISRPNLTFSTLTVSNMSPEDSSIYLCSVLTSGGAYGANVLTFGAGSRLTVL.